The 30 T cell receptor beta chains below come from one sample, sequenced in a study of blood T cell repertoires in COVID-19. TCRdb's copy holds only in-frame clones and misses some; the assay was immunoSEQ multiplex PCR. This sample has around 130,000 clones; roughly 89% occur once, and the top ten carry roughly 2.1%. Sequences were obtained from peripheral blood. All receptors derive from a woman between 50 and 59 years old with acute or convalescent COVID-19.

The CDR3 is CASSYSAAVNSPLHF. CDR3 nucleotides: TGTGCCAGCAGTTACTCGGCAGCGGTAAATTCACCCCTCCACTTT. V usage is TRBV6-5 and J usage is TRBJ1-6, with D hard to call. This CDR3 is built from 15 residues. The V gene's germline CDR1 is MNHEY and CDR2 SVGAGI. V lost 0 bases to trimming and J lost 7 bases, with 10 bases between them.

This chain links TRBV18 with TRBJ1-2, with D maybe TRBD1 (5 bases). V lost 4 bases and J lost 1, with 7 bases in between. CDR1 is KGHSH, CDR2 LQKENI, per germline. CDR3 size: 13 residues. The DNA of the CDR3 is TGTGCCAGCTCACACGACAGTAACTATGGCTACACCTTC. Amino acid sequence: CASSHDSNYGYTF.

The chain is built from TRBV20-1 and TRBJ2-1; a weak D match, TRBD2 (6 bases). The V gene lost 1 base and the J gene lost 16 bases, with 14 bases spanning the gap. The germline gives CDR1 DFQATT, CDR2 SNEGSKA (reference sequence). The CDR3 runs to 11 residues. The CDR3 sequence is CSARAEGLFFF. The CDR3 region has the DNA TGCAGTGCTAGAGCGGAGGGACTGTTTTTCTTC.

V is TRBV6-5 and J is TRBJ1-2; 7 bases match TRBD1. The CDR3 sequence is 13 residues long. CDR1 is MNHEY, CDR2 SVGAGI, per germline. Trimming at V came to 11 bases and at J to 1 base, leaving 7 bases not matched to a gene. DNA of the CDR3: TGTGCCTCCTCAGGGGGGATTAACTATGGCTACACCTTC. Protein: CASSGGINYGYTF.

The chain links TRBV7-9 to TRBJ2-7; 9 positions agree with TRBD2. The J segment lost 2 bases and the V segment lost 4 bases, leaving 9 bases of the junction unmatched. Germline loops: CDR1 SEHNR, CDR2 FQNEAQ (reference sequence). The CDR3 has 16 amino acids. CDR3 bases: TGTGCCAGCAGCTCTAGTGCGACTAGCGGCGCCTACGAGCAGTACTTC. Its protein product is CASSSSATSGAYEQYF.

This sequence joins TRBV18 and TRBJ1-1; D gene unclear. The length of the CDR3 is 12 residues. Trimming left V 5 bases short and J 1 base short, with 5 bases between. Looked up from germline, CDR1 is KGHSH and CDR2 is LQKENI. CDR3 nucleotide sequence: TGTGCCAGCTCAAGAGAGAACACTGAAGCTTTCTTT. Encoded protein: CASSRENTEAFF.

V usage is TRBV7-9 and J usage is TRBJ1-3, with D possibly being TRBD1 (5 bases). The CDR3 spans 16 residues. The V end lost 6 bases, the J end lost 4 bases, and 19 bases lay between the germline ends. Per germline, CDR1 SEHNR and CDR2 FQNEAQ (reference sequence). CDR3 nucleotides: TGTGCCAGCAGTCCTCCCGGGGGGGAGCGAGGAAACACCATATATTTT. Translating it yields CASSPPGGERGNTIYF.

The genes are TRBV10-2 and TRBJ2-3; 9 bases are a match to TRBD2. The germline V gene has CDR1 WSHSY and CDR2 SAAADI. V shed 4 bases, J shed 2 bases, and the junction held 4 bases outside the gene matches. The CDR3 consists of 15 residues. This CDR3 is CASSVSGGHTDTQYF. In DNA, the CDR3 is TGCGCCAGCAGTGTTAGCGGGGGACACACAGATACGCAGTATTTT.

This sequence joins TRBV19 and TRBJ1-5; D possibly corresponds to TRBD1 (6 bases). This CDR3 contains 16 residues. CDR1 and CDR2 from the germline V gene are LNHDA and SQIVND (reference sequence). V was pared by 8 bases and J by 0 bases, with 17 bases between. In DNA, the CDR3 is TGTGCCAGTTCACTGGGGGGGGCGCATAGCAATCAGCCCCAGCATTTT. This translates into CASSLGGAHSNQPQHF. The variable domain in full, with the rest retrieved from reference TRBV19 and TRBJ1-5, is DGGITQSPKYLFRKEGQNVTLSCEQNLNHDAMYWYRQDPGQGLRLIYYSQIVNDFQKGDIAEGYSVSREKKESFPLTVTSAQKNPTAFYLCASSLGGAHSNQPQHFGDGTRLSIL.

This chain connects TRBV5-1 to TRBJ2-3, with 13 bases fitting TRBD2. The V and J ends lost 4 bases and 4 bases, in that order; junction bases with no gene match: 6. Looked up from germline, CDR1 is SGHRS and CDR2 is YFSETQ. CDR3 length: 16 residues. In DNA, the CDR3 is TGCGCCAGCAGCACCGGACTAGCGGGAGCGTCAGATACGCAGTATTTT. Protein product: CASSTGLAGASDTQYF.

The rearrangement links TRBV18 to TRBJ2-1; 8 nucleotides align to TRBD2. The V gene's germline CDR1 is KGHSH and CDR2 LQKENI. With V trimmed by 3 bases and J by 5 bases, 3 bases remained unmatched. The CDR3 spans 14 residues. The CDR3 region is CASSPGLGNNEQFF. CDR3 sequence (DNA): TGTGCCAGCTCACCGGGACTAGGGAACAATGAGCAGTTCTTC.

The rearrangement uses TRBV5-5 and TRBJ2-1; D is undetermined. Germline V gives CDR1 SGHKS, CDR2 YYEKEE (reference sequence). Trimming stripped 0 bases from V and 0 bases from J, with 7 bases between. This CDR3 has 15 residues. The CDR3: CASSLALISYNEQFF. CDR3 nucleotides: TGTGCCAGCAGCTTGGCCCTTATCTCCTACAATGAGCAGTTCTTC. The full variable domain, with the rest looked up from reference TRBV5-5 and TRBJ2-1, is DAGVTQSPTHLIKTRGQQVTLRCSPISGHKSVSWYQQVLGQGPQFIFQYYEKEERGRGNFPDRFSARQFPNYSSELNVNALLLGDSALYLCASSLALISYNEQFFGPGTRLTVL.

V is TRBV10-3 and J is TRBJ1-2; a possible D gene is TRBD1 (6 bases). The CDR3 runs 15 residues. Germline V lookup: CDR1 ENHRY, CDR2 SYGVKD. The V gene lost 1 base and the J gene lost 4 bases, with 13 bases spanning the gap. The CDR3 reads CAISELGQIVYGYTF. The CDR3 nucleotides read TGTGCCATCAGTGAGTTGGGACAAATAGTCTATGGCTACACCTTC.

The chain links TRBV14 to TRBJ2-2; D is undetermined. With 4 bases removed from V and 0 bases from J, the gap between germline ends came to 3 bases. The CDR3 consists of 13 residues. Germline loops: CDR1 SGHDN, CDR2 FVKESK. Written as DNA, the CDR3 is TGTGCCAGCAGCCCTGCGAACACCGGGGAGCTGTTTTTT. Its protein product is CASSPANTGELFF.

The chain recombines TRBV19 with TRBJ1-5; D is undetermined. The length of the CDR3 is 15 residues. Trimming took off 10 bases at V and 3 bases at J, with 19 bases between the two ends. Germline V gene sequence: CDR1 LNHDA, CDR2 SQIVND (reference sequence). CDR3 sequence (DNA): TGTGCCACCAGTAGTACGGCGGCCCACAATCAGCCCCAGCATTTT. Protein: CATSSTAAHNQPQHF. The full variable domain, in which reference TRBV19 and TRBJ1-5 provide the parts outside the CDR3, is DGGITQSPKYLFRKEGQNVTLSCEQNLNHDAMYWYRQDPGQGLRLIYYSQIVNDFQKGDIAEGYSVSREKKESFPLTVTSAQKNPTAFYLCATSSTAAHNQPQHFGDGTRLSIL.

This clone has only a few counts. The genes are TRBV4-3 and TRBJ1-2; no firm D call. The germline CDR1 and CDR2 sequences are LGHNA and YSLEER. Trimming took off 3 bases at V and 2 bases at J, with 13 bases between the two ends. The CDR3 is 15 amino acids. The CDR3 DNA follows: TGCGCCAGCAGCCAGGGCCACCTAAGGAACTATGGCTACACCTTC. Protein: CASSQGHLRNYGYTF.

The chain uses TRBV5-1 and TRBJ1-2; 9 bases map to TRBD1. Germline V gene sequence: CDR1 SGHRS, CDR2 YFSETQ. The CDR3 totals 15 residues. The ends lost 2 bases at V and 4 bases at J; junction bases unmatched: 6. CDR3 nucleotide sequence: TGCGCCAGCAGCTTATCGGGGGACAGGGCCTATGGCTACACCTTC. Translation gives CASSLSGDRAYGYTF.

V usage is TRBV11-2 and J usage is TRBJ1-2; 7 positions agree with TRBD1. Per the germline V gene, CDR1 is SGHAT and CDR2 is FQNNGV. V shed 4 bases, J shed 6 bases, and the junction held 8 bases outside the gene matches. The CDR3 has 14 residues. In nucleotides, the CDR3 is TGTGCCAGCAGCTCCTCCGACAGGGTGGATGGCTACACCTTC. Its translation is CASSSSDRVDGYTF.

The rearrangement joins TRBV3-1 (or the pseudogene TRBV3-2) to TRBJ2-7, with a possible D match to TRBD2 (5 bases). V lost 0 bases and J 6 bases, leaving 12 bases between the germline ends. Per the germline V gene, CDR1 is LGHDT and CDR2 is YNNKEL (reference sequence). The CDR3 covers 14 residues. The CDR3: CASSQDLGRTEQYF. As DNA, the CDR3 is TGTGCCAGCAGCCAAGATCTGGGGAGAACCGAGCAGTACTTC.

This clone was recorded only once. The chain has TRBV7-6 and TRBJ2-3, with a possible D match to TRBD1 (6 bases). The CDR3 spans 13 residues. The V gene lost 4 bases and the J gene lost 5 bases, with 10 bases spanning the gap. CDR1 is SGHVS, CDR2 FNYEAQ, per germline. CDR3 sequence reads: CASSSLTGDTQYF. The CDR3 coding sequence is TGTGCCAGCAGCTCACTGACAGGAGATACGCAGTATTTT.

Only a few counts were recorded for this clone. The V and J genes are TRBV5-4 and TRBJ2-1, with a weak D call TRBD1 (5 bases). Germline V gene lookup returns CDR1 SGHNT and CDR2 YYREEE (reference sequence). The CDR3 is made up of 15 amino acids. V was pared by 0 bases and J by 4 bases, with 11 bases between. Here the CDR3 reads CASSLGQGEYNEQFF. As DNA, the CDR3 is TGTGCCAGCAGCTTGGGACAAGGGGAATACAATGAGCAGTTCTTC.

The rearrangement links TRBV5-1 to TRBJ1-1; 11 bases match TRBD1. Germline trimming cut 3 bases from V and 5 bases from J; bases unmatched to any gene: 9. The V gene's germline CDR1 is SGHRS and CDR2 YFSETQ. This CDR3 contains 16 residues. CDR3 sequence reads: CASSYGQGAFVTEAFF. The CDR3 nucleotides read TGCGCCAGCAGCTATGGACAGGGGGCTTTCGTTACTGAAGCTTTCTTT.

The CDR3, as DNA: TGTGCCAGCAGTTTTGGGGCAGCAAGCAATCAGCCCCAGCATTTT. Translation gives CASSFGAASNQPQHF. The V and J genes are TRBV28 and TRBJ1-5, with a weak D call TRBD1 (5 bases). CDR1 and CDR2 from the germline V gene are MDHEN and SYDVKM. V dropped 3 bases and J dropped 1 base, with 10 bases sitting between them. This CDR3 has 15 amino acids. Based on the CDR3 plus reference TRBV28 and TRBJ1-5, the full variable domain is DVKVTQSSRYLVKRTGEKVFLECVQDMDHENMFWYRQDPGLGLRLIYFSYDVKMKEKGDIPEGYSVSREKKERFSLILESASTNQTSMYLCASSFGAASNQPQHFGDGTRLSIL.

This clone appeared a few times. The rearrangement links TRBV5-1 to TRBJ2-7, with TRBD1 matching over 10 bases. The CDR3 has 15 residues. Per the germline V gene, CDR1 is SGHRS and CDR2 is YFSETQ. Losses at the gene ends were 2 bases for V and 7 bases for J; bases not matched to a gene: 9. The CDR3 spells CASSFTTPGQGEQYF. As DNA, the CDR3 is TGCGCCAGCAGCTTTACAACCCCGGGACAGGGGGAGCAGTACTTC.

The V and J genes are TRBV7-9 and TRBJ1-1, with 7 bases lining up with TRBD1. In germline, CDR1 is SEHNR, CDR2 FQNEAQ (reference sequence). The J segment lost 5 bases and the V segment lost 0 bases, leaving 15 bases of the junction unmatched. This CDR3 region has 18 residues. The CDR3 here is CASSLAVWGQPKGTEAFF. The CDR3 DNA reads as TGTGCCAGCAGCTTAGCAGTGTGGGGACAGCCAAAGGGGACTGAAGCTTTCTTT.

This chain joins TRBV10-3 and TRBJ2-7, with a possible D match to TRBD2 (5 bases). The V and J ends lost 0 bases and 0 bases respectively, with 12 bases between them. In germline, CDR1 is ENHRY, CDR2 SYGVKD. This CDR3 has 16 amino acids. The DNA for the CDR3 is TGTGCCATCAGTGAGTCTGGACTTCCAAGCTCCTACGAGCAGTACTTC. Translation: CAISESGLPSSYEQYF.

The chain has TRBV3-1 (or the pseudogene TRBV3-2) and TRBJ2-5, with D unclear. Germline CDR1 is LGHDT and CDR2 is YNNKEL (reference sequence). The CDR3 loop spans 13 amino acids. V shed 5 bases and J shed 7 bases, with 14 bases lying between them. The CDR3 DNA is TGTGCCAGCAGCTCGGGTCACGCTGGGACCCAGTACTTC. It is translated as CASSSGHAGTQYF.

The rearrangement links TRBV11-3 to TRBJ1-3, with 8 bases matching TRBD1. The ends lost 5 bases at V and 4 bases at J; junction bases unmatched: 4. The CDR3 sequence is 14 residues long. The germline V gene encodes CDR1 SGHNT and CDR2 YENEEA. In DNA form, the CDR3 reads TGTGCCAGCAGCCCGGGACAGGCGGGAAACACCATATATTTT. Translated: CASSPGQAGNTIYF.

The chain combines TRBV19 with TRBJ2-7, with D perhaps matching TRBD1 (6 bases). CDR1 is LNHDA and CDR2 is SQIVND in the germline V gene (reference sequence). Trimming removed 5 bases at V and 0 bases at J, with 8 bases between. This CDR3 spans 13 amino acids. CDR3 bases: TGTGCCAGTAGTGAACAGGGCTCCTACGAGCAGTACTTC. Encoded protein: CASSEQGSYEQYF.

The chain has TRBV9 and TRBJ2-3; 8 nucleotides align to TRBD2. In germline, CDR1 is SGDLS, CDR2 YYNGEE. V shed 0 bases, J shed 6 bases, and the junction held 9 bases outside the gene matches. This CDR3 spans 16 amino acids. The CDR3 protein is CASSVAGLAGADTQYF. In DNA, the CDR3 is TGTGCCAGCAGCGTAGCGGGGCTAGCGGGCGCTGATACGCAGTATTTT.